These 21 T cell receptor beta chains were all obtained from the same sample, sequenced in a study of shared clonotypes between healthy human individuals. The data were produced by immunoSEQ multiplex PCR, yet TCRdb's version contains in-frame clones alone and is incomplete. The table lists millions of clones, around 95% of them singletons. Specimen: naive CD4+ T cells sorted from blood. Subset given: CD45RA+ positively selected. Receptor source: a man between 18 and 29 years old in good health.

V and J are TRBV30 and TRBJ2-5, with D unclear. Per the germline V gene, CDR1 is GTSNPN and CDR2 is SVGIG (reference sequence). V was cut by 4 bases and J by 0 bases, with 9 bases left in between. The CDR3 length is 13 residues. CDR3 in amino acids: CAWNGRHQETQYF. CDR3 in DNA: TGTGCCTGGAATGGACGCCACCAAGAGACCCAGTACTTC.

Notes on this clone: This CDR3 is also generated by other DNA sequences in the sample. The rearrangement joins TRBV29-1 to TRBJ1-3, with D unclear. The V end lost 1 base, the J end lost 0 bases, and 4 bases lay between the germline ends. Germline assignment: CDR1 SQVTM and CDR2 ANQGSEA. The CDR3 has 13 amino acids. Here the CDR3 reads CSVEVFSGNTIYF. CDR3 bases: TGCAGCGTTGAAGTGTTCTCTGGAAACACCATATATTTT.

J is TRBJ2-1 and V is TRBV29-1; no reliable D call. The CDR3 spans 13 residues. CDR1 is SQVTM and CDR2 is ANQGSEA in the germline V gene. The V gene lost 5 bases and the J gene lost 9 bases, with 17 bases spanning the gap. This CDR3 reads CSVSGRYSSEQFF. The CDR3 DNA reads TGCAGCGTTTCAGGCCGTTATAGCAGTGAGCAGTTCTTC.

V is TRBV15 and J is TRBJ2-3, with no clear D. This CDR3 comprises 15 residues. Trimming stripped 0 bases from V and 0 bases from J, with 7 bases between. Germline assignment: CDR1 LNHNV and CDR2 YYDKDF (reference sequence). The CDR3 loop is CATSRDPWSTDTQYF. The CDR3 DNA is TGTGCCACCAGCAGAGATCCCTGGAGCACAGATACGCAGTATTTT.

This chain links TRBV30 with TRBJ1-1, with D uncertain. Germline values: CDR1 GTSNPN, CDR2 SVGIG (reference sequence). Trimming left V 4 bases short and J 5 bases short, with 17 bases between. The CDR3 runs 14 residues. The CDR3, as DNA: TGTGCCTGGATGAGGGAGGTTCGGAAGACTGAAGCTTTCTTT. It translates to CAWMREVRKTEAFF.

The chain uses TRBV20-1 and TRBJ1-2; perhaps TRBD1 as D (5 bases). This CDR3 spans 11 amino acids. Germline CDR1 DFQATT, CDR2 SNEGSKA (reference sequence). V lost 7 bases to trimming and J lost 4 bases, with 10 bases between them. The CDR3 DNA follows: TGCAGTGTAGGGGACGCCTATGGCTACACCTTC. Encoded protein: CSVGDAYGYTF.

With respect to this clone: The same CDR3 also results from other DNA sequences found in this sample. V and J are TRBV27 and TRBJ2-3; D is undetermined. Per germline, CDR1 MNHEY and CDR2 SMNVEV (reference sequence). This CDR3 comprises 13 residues. The V gene lost 3 bases and the J gene lost 4 bases, with 8 bases spanning the gap. For the CDR3, the DNA is TGTGCCAGCAGTTTTCAGTTGGCAGATACGCAGTATTTT. Its protein is CASSFQLADTQYF.

The CDR3 sequence is CARSLRDRGHQPPQHF. The CDR3, as DNA: TGTGCCAGAAGCTTGAGGGACAGGGGGCACCAGCCGCCCCAGCATTTT. The chain joins TRBV5-3 to TRBJ1-5; 12 nucleotides agree with TRBD1. TRBV5-3 is given ORF status, its function remaining uncertain. CDR3 length: 16 residues. J was trimmed by 9 bases and V by 1 base; bases with no gene match: 8.

The chain employs TRBV19 and TRBJ1-1; tentatively, D is TRBD1 (6 bases). Looked up from germline, CDR1 is LNHDA and CDR2 is SQIVND (reference sequence). The CDR3 totals 13 residues. V dropped 7 bases and J dropped 0 bases, with 9 bases sitting between them. Here the CDR3 DNA reads TGTGCCAGTATGGGGGGCATGAACACTGAAGCTTTCTTT. As protein: CASMGGMNTEAFF.

The chain is built from TRBV10-1 and TRBJ1-6; D gene uncertain. V was pared by 2 bases and J by 11 bases, with 10 bases between. CDR3 length: 13 residues. CDR1 WNHNN and CDR2 SYGVQD come from the germline V gene (reference sequence). The CDR3 region is CASSEGLSTPLHF. The CDR3 DNA reads TGCGCCAGCAGTGAGGGTCTATCCACACCCCTCCACTTT.

V gene TRBV29-1 combines with J gene TRBJ1-3; D uncertain. V lost 3 bases, J lost 0 bases, and 9 bases lay in between. The CDR3 length is 14 residues. From germline, CDR1 is SQVTM and CDR2 ANQGSEA. The CDR3 DNA sequence: TGCAGCGTTGAGCACACGAGCTCTGGAAACACCATATATTTT. Translating gives CSVEHTSSGNTIYF.

The chain links TRBV6-1 to TRBJ2-2; 11 positions agree with TRBD1. CDR1 and CDR2 (germline): MNHNS, SASEGT. V lost 5 bases to trimming and J lost 3 bases; unmatched junction nucleotides: 2. CDR3 length: 15 residues. The CDR3 coding sequence is TGTGCCAGCAGTAAGGGACAGGGGGACACCGGGGAGCTGTTTTTT. Its translation is CASSKGQGDTGELFF.

The rearrangement joins TRBV6-5 to TRBJ1-1; D gene uncertain. Germline CDR1 MNHEY, CDR2 SVGAGI. V shed 6 bases and J shed 6 bases, with 11 bases lying between them. The CDR3 is 12 amino acids. Here the CDR3 DNA reads TGTGCCAGCAGCTTAGAGGGTGCTGAAGCTTTCTTT. Translating it yields CASSLEGAEAFF.

The rearrangement joins TRBV7-9 to TRBJ1-1; tentatively, D is TRBD1 (6 bases). V was cut by 5 bases and J by 11 bases, with 21 bases left in between. Germline V lookup: CDR1 SEHNR, CDR2 FQNEAQ (reference sequence). The CDR3 is made up of 14 amino acids. The CDR3 DNA sequence: TGTGCCAGCAGCCCAACCGGGACACAGGTTAGGGCTTTCTTT. Encoded protein: CASSPTGTQVRAFF.

The chain uses TRBV5-1 and TRBJ2-1, with D possibly matching TRBD1 (5 bases). The CDR3 length is 14 residues. V was shortened by 0 bases and J by 8 bases, with 12 bases between the two germline ends. Germline assignment: CDR1 SGHRS and CDR2 YFSETQ. CDR3 bases: TGCGCCAGCAGCTTGGTCGTACAGGTCGATGAGCAGTTCTTC. Amino acid sequence: CASSLVVQVDEQFF.

This rearrangement joins TRBV28 to TRBJ2-2; 7 bases are a match to TRBD1. CDR1 MDHEN and CDR2 SYDVKM come from the germline V gene. This CDR3 has 14 residues. V lost 6 bases and J lost 5; bases outside the gene matches: 6. The CDR3 sequence is CASRNTGETGELFF. The CDR3, as DNA: TGTGCCAGCAGAAACACAGGGGAAACCGGGGAGCTGTTTTTT.

The chain carries TRBV4-3 and TRBJ2-3, with 12 bases lining up with TRBD2. CDR1 and CDR2 from the germline V gene are LGHNA and YSLEER. CDR3 length equals 18 residues. J gave up 6 bases and V 3 bases, and 13 bases lay outside the gene matches. The CDR3 bases are TGCGCCAGCAGCCATGAAACTAGCGGGAGGAGTATAGGTGATACGCAGTATTTT. It is translated as CASSHETSGRSIGDTQYF.

This sequence joins TRBV30 and TRBJ2-7, with 11 bases aligning to TRBD1. The germline gives CDR1 GTSNPN, CDR2 SVGIG (reference sequence). V lost 3 bases and J lost 5; bases outside the gene matches: 6. The CDR3 runs 14 residues. CDR3 bases: TGTGCCTGGAGGGTAGGACAGGGGGCACACGAGCAGTACTTC. Translating it yields CAWRVGQGAHEQYF.

CDR3: CASGLVMKSSYEQYF. The CDR3 coding sequence is TGTGCTAGTGGTTTGGTGATGAAGAGCTCCTACGAGCAGTACTTC. This chain links TRBV12-5 with TRBJ2-7, with D uncertain. Germline V gene lookup returns CDR1 LGHNT and CDR2 FRNRAP. V lost 0 bases to trimming and J lost 0 bases, with 9 bases between them. The CDR3 consists of 15 residues.

The CDR3 region has the DNA TGTGCCAGCAGTTTAAAGTCCGGGCAGGGGAAATTAGAAGCTTTCTTT. Protein: CASSLKSGQGKLEAFF. The rearrangement links TRBV27 to TRBJ1-1, with a weak D call TRBD1 (6 bases). The V gene's germline CDR1 is MNHEY and CDR2 SMNVEV (reference sequence). The CDR3 contains 16 residues. Trimming removed 2 bases from V and 8 bases from J, with 21 bases in between.

This chain uses TRBV4-3 with TRBJ1-5; D not resolved. The V gene's germline CDR1 is LGHNA and CDR2 YSLEER. CDR3 length: 13 amino acids. The V and J ends lost 1 base and 4 bases respectively, with 5 bases between them. DNA of the CDR3: TGCGCCAGCAGCCAAGCCCGGAATCAGCCCCAGCATTTT. Its translation: CASSQARNQPQHF.